The clone carrying this TCR beta chain was seen just once. Its cognate antigen is unknown. The data originate from a study of shared clonotypes between healthy human individuals. Study results and caveats: Large sequencing depth failed to make sorted-subset sequencing complete, rarefaction showed. Limitation of the genetic and exposure-history diversity represented came from the few donors.

CD4+ cells were split into CD45RA+ naive and CD45RA-negative memory subsets. Trimming removed 1 base from V and 2 bases from J, with 11 bases in between. The germline gives CDR1 MGHRA, CDR2 YSYEKL. This CDR3 has 15 amino acids. TCRdb keeps only in-frame clones here, not all; method: immunoSEQ multiplex PCR. The profile shows a few million clones, approximately 92% of them singletons. This sequence was found in a man younger than 35 in good health. The chain is built from TRBV4-1 and TRBJ1-2; D perhaps matches TRBD1 (6 bases). The specimen sequenced was naive CD4+ T cells sorted from blood. Subset here: CD45RA+ positively selected. The CDR3 is CASSQVTGPNYGYTF. CDR3 in DNA: TGCGCCAGCAGCCAAGTTACAGGGCCGAACTATGGCTACACCTTC.